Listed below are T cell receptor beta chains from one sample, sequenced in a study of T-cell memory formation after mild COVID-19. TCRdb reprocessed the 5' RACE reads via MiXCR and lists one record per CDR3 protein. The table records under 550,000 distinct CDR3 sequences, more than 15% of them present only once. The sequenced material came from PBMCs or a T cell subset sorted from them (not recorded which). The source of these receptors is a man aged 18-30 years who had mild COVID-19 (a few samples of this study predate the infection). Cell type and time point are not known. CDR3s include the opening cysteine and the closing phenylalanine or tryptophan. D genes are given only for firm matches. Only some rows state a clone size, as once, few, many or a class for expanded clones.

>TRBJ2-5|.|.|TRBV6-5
CASRFSGAQETQYF
TGTGCCAGTCGGTTTTCGGGGGCCCAAGAGACCCAGTACTTC
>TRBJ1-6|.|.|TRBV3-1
CASSPGNSPLHF
TGTGCCAGCAGCCCGGGTAATTCACCCCTCCACTTT
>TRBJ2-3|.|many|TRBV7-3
CASSLRQADTQYF
TGTGCCAGCAGCTTAAGGCAGGCAGATACGCAGTATTTT
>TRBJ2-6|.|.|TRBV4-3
CASSQDVPAFYSGANVLTF
TGCGCCAGCAGCCAAGATGTGCCAGCATTTTACTCTGGGGCCAACGTCCTGACTTTC
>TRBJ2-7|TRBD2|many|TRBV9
CASSIGLASPYEQYF
TGTGCCAGCAGCATTGGACTAGCCTCACCCTACGAGCAGTACTTC
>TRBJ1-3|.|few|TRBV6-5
CASSYSRRVSGNTIYF
TGTGCCAGCAGTTACTCGCGACGCGTCTCTGGAAACACCATATATTTT
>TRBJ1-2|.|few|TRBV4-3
CASSQESRMGGYTF
TGCGCCAGCAGCCAAGAATCCAGAATGGGTGGCTACACCTTC
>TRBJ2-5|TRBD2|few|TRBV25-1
CASSDLVAGRRQTQYF
TGTGCCAGCAGTGATCTCGTAGCGGGGCGAAGGCAGACCCAGTACTTC
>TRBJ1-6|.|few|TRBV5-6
CASRGPGLISPLHF
TGTGCCAGCAGGGGACCAGGACTCATCTCACCCCTCCACTTT
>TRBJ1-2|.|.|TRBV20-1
CSARGAGVGYTF
TGCAGTGCTAGGGGGGCGGGAGTCGGCTACACCTTC
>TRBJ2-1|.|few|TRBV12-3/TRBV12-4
CASSQLSNEQFF
TGTGCCAGCAGTCAGCTTAGCAATGAGCAGTTCTTC
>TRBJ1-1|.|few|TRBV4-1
CASSRSQGNTEAFF
TGCGCCAGCAGCCGATCCCAGGGGAACACTGAAGCTTTCTTT
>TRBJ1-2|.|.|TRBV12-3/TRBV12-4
CDSSPGIGPNYGYTF
TGTGACAGCAGCCCCGGGATAGGGCCGAACTATGGCTACACCTTC
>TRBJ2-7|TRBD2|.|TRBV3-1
CASSSGLAGVEEQYF
TGTGCCAGCAGCTCGGGACTAGCGGGAGTTGAGGAGCAGTACTTC
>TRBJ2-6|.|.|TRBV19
CASRDTVRSGANVLTF
TGTGCCAGTAGAGACACGGTGCGCTCTGGGGCCAACGTCCTGACTTTC
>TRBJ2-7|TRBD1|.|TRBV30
CAWKMEQGNYEQYF
TGTGCCTGGAAAATGGAACAGGGGAACTACGAGCAGTACTTC
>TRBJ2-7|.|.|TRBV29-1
CSVEVSRTGYEQYF
TGCAGCGTTGAGGTCAGTAGGACTGGCTACGAGCAGTACTTC
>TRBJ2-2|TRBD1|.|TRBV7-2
CASSPQGAYTGELFF
TGTGCCAGCAGCCCTCAGGGGGCGTACACCGGGGAGCTGTTTTTT
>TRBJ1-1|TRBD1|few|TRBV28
CASRPIQGKNTEAFF
TGTGCCAGCAGACCTATACAGGGGAAGAACACTGAAGCTTTCTTT
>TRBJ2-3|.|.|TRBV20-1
CSARDFRGSADTQYF
TGCAGTGCTAGAGACTTTAGGGGGAGTGCAGATACGCAGTATTTT
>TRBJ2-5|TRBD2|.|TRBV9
CASSSFGTSGGGLQETQYF
TGTGCCAGCAGCTCATTTGGGACTAGCGGGGGGGGCCTACAAGAGACCCAGTACTTC
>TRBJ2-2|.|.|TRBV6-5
CASSYSRQANTGELFF
TGTGCCAGCAGTTACTCGAGACAGGCGAACACCGGGGAGCTGTTTTTT
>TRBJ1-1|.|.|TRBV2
CASSGGPGTEAFF
TGTGCCAGCAGTGGGGGGCCAGGCACTGAAGCTTTCTTT
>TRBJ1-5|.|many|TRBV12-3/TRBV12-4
CASSYFLQGSQPQHF
TGTGCCAGCAGCTACTTCCTCCAGGGTTCCCAGCCCCAGCATTTT
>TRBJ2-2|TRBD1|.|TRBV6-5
CASSQQGANGELFF
TGTGCCAGCAGTCAACAGGGGGCAAACGGGGAGCTGTTTTTT
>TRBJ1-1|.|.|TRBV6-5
CASSLANQNTEAFF
TGTGCCAGCAGCCTGGCTAATCAGAACACTGAAGCTTTCTTT
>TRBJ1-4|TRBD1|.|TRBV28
CASSRQGVVEKLFF
TGTGCCAGCAGTCGACAGGGGGTTGTTGAAAAACTGTTTTTT
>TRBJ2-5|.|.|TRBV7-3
CASSSTPDEQGTQYF
TGTGCCAGCAGCTCGACCCCCGACGAGCAGGGGACCCAGTACTTC
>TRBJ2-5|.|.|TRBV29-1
CSVDPKETQYF
TGCAGCGTTGACCCGAAAGAGACCCAGTACTTC
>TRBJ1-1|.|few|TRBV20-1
CSVELRRDEAFF
TGCAGTGTAGAGCTCAGGCGTGATGAAGCTTTCTTT
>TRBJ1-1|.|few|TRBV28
CASSPRQLVNTEAFF
TGTGCCAGCAGTCCACGCCAGCTAGTGAACACTGAAGCTTTCTTT
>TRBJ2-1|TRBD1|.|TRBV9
CASSVEPGGSPYNEQFF
TGTGCCAGCAGCGTAGAGCCAGGGGGCTCCCCCTACAATGAGCAGTTCTTC
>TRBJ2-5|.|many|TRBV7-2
CASSPRRVETQYF
TGTGCCAGCAGCCCCAGGAGGGTAGAGACCCAGTACTTC
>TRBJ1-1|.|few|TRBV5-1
CASSLGQTGGVPEAFF
TGCGCCAGCAGCTTGGGCCAGACTGGCGGGGTCCCTGAAGCTTTCTTT
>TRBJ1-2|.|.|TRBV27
CASSPRGGFDPYGYTF
TGTGCCAGCAGTCCCCGGGGAGGCTTTGATCCCTATGGCTACACCTTC
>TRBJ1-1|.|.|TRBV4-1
CASSPNHRTEAFF
TGCGCCAGCAGCCCTAACCACCGGACTGAAGCTTTCTTT